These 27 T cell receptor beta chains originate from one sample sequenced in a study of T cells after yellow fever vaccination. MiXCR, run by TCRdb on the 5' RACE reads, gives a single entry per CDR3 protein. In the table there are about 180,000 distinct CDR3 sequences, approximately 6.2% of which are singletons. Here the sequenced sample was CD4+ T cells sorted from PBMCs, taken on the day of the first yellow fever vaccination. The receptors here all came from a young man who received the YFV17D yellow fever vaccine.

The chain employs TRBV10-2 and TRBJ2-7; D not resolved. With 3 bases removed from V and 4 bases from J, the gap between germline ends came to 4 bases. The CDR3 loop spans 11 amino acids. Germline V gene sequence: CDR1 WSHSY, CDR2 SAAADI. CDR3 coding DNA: TGCGCCAGCAGTGATGAGTACGAGCAGTACTTC. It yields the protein CASSDEYEQYF.

The CDR3 loop reads CASSSRVRDGYTF. CDR3 in DNA: TGTGCCAGCAGCTCCAGGGTTCGAGACGGCTACACCTTC. V is TRBV7-2 and J is TRBJ1-2; weak D call: TRBD1 (5 bases). This CDR3 has 13 residues. Per the germline V gene, CDR1 is SGHTA and CDR2 is FQGNSA. Between the trimmed V and J ends, which lost 4 bases and 8 bases, there was a span of 14 bases.

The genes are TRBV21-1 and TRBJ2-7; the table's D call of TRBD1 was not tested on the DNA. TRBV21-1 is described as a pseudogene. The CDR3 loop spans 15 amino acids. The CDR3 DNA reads TGTGCCAGCAGCAAAGCCCCCGGGAGTGACTACGAGCAGTACTTC. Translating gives CASSKAPGSDYEQYF.

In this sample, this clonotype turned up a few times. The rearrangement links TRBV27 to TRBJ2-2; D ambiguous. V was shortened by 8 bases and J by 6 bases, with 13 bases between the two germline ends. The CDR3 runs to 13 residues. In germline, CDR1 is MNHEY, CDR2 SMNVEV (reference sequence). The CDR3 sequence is CASSYKSPGELFF. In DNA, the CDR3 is TGTGCCAGCTCTTACAAATCTCCCGGGGAGCTGTTTTTT.

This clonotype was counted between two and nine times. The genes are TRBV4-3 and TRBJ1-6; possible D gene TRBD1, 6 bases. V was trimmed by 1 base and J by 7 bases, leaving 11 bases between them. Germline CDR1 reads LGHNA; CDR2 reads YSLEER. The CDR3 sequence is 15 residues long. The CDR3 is CASSQGHRANSPLHF. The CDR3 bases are TGCGCCAGCAGCCAAGGCCACAGGGCGAATTCACCCCTCCACTTT.

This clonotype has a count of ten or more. This chain's CDR3 is CASSQYGLVPTGELFF. As DNA, the CDR3 is TGCGCCAGCAGCCAATATGGACTAGTTCCCACCGGGGAGCTGTTTTTT. The chain has TRBV4-3 and TRBJ2-2, with 7 positions matching TRBD2. V trimming: 2 bases; J trimming: 4 bases; junction bases outside the gene matches: 7. CDR1 is LGHNA and CDR2 is YSLEER in the germline V gene. This CDR3 is 16 amino acids long.

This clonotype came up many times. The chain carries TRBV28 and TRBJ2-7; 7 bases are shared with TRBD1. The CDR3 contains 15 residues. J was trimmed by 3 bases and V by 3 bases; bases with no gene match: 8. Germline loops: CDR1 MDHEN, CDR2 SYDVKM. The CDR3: CASSFPGGFHYEQYF. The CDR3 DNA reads TGTGCCAGCAGTTTCCCAGGGGGTTTCCACTACGAGCAGTACTTC.

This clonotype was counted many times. The CDR3 spells CASSSLSGGNTEAFF. Written as DNA, the CDR3 is TGCGCCAGCAGCTCGCTCTCAGGGGGGAACACTGAAGCTTTCTTT. The J gene is TRBJ1-1, the V gene TRBV5-1, with 7 bases aligning to TRBD1. This CDR3 has 15 residues. Germline V gene sequence: CDR1 SGHRS, CDR2 YFSETQ. With V trimmed by 3 bases and J by 1 base, 6 bases remained unmatched.

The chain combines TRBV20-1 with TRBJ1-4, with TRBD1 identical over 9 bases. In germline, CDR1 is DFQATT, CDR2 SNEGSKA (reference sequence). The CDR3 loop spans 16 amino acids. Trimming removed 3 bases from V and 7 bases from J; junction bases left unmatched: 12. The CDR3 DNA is TGCAGTGCTAGGCTATCCGGGACAGGGACAGTTGAAAAACTGTTTTTT. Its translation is CSARLSGTGTVEKLFF.

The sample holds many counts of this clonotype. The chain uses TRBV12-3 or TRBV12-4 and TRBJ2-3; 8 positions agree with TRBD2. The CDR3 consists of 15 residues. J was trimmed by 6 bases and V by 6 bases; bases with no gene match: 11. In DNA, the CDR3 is TGTGCCAGCAGCCCGGGGCGGGGGGAATTCGATACGCAGTATTTT. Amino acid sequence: CASSPGRGEFDTQYF.

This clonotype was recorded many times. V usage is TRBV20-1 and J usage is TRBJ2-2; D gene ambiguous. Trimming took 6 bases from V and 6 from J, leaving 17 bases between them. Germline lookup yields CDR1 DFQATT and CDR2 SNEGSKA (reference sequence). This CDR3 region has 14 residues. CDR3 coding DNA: TGCAGTGCCAGTCATAACGGAGTTGCCGGGGAGCTGTTTTTT. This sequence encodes CSASHNGVAGELFF.

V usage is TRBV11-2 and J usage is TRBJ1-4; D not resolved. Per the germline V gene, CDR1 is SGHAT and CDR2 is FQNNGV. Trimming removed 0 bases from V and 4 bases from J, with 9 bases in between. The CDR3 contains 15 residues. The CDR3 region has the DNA TGTGCCAGCAGCTTAGAGAGACTGCTTAATGAAAAACTGTTTTTT. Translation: CASSLERLLNEKLFF.

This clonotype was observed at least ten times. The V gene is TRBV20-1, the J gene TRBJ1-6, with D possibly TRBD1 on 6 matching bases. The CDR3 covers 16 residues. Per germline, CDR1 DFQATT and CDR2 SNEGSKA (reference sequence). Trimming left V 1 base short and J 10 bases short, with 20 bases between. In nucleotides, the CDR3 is TGCAGTGCTAGAGTCCCATCAGGGGCGCAAAGGTCACCCCTCCACTTT. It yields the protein CSARVPSGAQRSPLHF.

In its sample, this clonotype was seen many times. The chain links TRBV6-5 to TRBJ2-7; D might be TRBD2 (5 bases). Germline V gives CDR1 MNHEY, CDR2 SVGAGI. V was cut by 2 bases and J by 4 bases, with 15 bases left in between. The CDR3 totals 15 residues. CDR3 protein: CASSYRTGYSYEQYV. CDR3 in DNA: TGTGCCAGCAGTTACCGGACTGGCTATTCTTACGAGCAGTACGTC.

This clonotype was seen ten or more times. In DNA form, the CDR3 reads TGCGCCAGCAGCACACCGACTAGCGGGGGGGTTGTATCGGTGGAGTCCCAGTACTTC. Translating gives CASSTPTSGGVVSVESQYF. J is TRBJ2-5 and V is TRBV5-1, with 14 nucleotides matching TRBD2. Per germline, CDR1 SGHRS and CDR2 YFSETQ. V was pared by 4 bases and J by 9 bases, with 20 bases of the junction left unmatched. This CDR3 contains 19 residues.

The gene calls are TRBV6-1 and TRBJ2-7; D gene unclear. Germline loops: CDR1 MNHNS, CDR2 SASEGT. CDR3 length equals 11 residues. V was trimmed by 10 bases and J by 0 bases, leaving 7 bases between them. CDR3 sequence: CATTSSYEQYV. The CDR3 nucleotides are TGTGCCACAACTTCCTCCTACGAGCAGTACGTC.

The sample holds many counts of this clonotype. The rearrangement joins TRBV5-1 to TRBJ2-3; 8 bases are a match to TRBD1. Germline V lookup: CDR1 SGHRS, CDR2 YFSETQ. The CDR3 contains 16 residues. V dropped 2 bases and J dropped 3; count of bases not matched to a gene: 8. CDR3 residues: CASSLPRDRSTDTQYF. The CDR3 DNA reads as TGCGCCAGCAGCTTACCCCGGGACAGGTCGACAGATACGCAGTATTTT.

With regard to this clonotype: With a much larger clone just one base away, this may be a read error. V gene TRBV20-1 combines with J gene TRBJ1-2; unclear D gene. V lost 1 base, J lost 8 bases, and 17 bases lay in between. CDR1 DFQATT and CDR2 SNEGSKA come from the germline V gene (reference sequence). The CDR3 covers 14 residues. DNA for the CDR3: TGCAGTGCTAGAGCCCTCGGGGTATGTCGCGGCTACACCTTC. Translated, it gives CSARALGVCRGYTF.

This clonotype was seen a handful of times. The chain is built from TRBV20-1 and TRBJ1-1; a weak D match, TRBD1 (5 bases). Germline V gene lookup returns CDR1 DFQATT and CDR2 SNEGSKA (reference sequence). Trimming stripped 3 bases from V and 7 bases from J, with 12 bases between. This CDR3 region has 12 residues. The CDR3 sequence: CSARTQGFEAFF. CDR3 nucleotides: TGCAGTGCTAGGACCCAGGGATTTGAAGCTTTCTTT.

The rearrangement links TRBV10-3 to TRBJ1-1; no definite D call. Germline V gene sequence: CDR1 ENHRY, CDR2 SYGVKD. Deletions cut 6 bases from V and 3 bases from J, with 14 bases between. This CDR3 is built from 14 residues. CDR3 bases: TGTGCCATCAGAAAAGTCCTCGATGACACTGAAGCTTTCTTT. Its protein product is CAIRKVLDDTEAFF.

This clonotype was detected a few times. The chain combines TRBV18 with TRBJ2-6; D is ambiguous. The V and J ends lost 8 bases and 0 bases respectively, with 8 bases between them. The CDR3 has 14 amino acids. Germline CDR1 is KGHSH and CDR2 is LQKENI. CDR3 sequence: CASQANSGANVLTF. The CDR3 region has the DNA TGTGCCAGCCAAGCTAACTCTGGGGCCAACGTCCTGACTTTC.

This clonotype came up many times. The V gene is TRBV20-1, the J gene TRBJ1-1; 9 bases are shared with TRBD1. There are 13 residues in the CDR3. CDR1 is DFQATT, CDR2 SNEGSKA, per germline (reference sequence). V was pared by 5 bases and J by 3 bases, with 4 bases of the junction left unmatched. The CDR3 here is CSALGQGYTEAFF. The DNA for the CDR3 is TGCAGTGCTCTGGGACAGGGATACACTGAAGCTTTCTTT.

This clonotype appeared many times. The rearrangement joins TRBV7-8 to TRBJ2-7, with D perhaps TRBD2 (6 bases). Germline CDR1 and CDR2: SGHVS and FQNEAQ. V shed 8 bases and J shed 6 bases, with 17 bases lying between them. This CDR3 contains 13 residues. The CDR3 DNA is TGTGCCAGCGCGGGACCTCTTACCCTCGAGCAGTACGTC. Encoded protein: CASAGPLTLEQYV.

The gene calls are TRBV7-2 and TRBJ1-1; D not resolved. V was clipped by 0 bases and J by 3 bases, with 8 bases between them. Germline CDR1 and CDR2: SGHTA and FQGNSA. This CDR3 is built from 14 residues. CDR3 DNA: TGTGCCAGCAGCTTAGCCGGAATGGACACTGAAGCTTTCTTT. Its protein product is CASSLAGMDTEAFF.

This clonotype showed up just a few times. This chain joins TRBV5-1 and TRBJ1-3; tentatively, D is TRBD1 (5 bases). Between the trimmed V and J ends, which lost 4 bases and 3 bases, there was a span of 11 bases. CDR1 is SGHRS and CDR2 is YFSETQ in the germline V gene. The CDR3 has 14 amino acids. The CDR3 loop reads CASSPEGVGNTIYF. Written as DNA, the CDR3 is TGCGCCAGCAGCCCGGAAGGGGTTGGAAACACCATATATTTT.

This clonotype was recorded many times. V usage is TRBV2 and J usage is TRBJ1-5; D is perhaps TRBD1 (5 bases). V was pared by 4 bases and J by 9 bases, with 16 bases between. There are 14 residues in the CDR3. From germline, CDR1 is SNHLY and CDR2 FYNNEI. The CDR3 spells CASSAGGVLSPQHF. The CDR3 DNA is TGTGCCAGCAGTGCCGGGGGGGTCCTTTCGCCCCAGCATTTT.

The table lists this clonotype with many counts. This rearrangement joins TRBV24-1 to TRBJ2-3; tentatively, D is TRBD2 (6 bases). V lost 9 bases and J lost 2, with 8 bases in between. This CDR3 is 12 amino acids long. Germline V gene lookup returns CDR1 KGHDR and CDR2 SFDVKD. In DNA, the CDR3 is TGTGCCACCGGCGGGAACACAGATACGCAGTATTTT. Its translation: CATGGNTDTQYF.